The rows below give T cell receptor beta chains drawn from one sample of a study of blood T cells in healthy people across ages. TCRdb recomputed calls from the 5' RACE reads with MiXCR, one row per CDR3 protein. The sample consists of 650,000 to 800,000 distinct CDR3 sequences, around 45% of them appearing once. Material for sequencing was blood. Source of these receptors: a man aged 55 to 69 in good health. Both conserved end residues are trimmed from each CDR3.

v_call cdr3_aa
TRBV28 ASSLAGEGANVLT
TRBV7-8 ASSKGGGTNTGELF
TRBV15 ATSLNPDTQY
TRBV10-2 ASSDGRGGGTYEQY
TRBV12-3/TRBV12-4 ACGTSGQETQY
TRBV29-1 SVGWPSGGADTQY
TRBV29-1 SVAVVTRTETQY
TRBV25-1 ASSFGGGVQF
TRBV6-2/TRBV6-3 ASRRSRVRTINEQF
TRBV11-2 AISLSQETQY
TRBV6-1 ASGAGGVYGKQY
TRBV15 ATSTLKRPGQGDSYNEQY
TRBV20-1 SARRAYRGEADTQY
TRBV7-9 ASSSTSGGGETQY
TRBV18 ASSPTGDEAF
TRBV20-1 SGIAGGQETQY
TRBV5-1 ASTTGMQETQY
TRBV4-1 ASSQVSKAIGGAEGGYT
TRBV5-5 ASSLGYTSYEQY
TRBV6-5 ASSQSGAYEQY
TRBV7-9 ASTDTGSYEQF
TRBV6-1 ASRADRGSTDTQY
TRBV7-9 ASSLVDPSTGELF
TRBV4-3 ASSQEAGGRGNEQF